This T cell receptor (beta chain) was recovered during a study of blood T cell repertoires in COVID-19. Germline V lookup: CDR1 KGHSH, CDR2 LQKENI. The CDR3 contains 18 residues. J lost 2 bases, V lost 3 bases, and 9 bases had no gene match. Study processing details: Estimation of nucleated cell counts relied on the amplification of reference gene primers. Assay used: immunoSEQ multiplex PCR; TCRdb lists only in-frame clones, some missing. That table furnishes V, J and clone size, whereas the DNA furnished D and trimming. The table lists around 150,000 clones, around four fifths of them singletons, with about a fifth in the top ten.

The sequencing input was peripheral blood. The source is a woman older than 75 with acute or convalescent COVID-19. V and J are TRBV18 and TRBJ2-2, with 10 bases matching TRBD1. The CDR3: CASSPPGQGSFNTGELFF. Written as DNA, the CDR3 is TGTGCCAGCTCACCGCCGGGACAGGGGTCATTTAACACCGGGGAGCTGTTTTTT.